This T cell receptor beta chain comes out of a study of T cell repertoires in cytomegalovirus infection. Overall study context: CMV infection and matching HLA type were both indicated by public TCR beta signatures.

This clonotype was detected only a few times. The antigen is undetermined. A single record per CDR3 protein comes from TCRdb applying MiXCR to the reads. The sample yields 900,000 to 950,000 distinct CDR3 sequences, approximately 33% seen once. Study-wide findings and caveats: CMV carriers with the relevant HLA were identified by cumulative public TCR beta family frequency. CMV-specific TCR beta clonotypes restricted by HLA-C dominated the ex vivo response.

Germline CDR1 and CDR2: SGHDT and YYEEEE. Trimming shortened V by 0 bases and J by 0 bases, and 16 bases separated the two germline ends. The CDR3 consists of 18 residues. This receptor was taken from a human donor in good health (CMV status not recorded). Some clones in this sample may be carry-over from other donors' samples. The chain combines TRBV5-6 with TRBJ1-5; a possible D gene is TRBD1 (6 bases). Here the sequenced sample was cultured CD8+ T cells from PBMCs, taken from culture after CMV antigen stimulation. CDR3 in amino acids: CASSLGGPQLYSNQPQHF. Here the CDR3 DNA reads TGTGCCAGCAGCTTGGGGGGGCCCCAACTCTATAGCAATCAGCCCCAGCATTTT.